The 9 T cell receptor beta chains below come from one sample, sequenced in a study of T cells in localized non-small cell lung cancer. The repertoire was sequenced with immunoSEQ multiplex PCR; TCRdb's copy has only in-frame clones and lacks some. This table has about 74,000 clones, around 85% appearing once. The sample consisted of peripheral blood, taken before any cancer treatment. The receptors were sampled from an older female donor with stage I lung adenocarcinoma.

This chain connects TRBV7-9 to TRBJ1-3; D uncertain. V lost 3 bases, J lost 4 bases, and 7 bases lay in between. The CDR3 runs to 13 residues. CDR1 is SEHNR and CDR2 is FQNEAQ in the germline V gene (reference sequence). The CDR3 loop is CASSFYSGNTIYF. CDR3 DNA: TGTGCCAGCAGCTTTTACAGCGGAAACACCATATATTTT.

To note about this clone: Other DNA sequences of this sample code for an identical CDR3. This rearrangement joins TRBV29-1 to TRBJ1-1; 9 nucleotides align to TRBD1. This CDR3 spans 13 amino acids. Trimming took 6 bases from V and 4 from J; bases not matched to a gene: 6. Germline V gene data show CDR1 as SQVTM and CDR2 as ANQGSEA. The CDR3 bases are TGCAGCGTAGGAACAGGGGGCGGCACTGAAGCTTTCTTT. It translates to CSVGTGGGTEAFF.

This clone was picked up a small number of times. The V and J genes are TRBV6-4 and TRBJ2-7; possibly TRBD1 or TRBD2 for D (5 bases each). The CDR3 loop spans 13 amino acids. In germline, CDR1 is MRHNA, CDR2 SNTAGT. V lost 3 bases and J lost 9, with 15 bases in between. The CDR3 is CASSEGPYERQYF. CDR3 nucleotide sequence: TGTGCCAGCAGTGAGGGACCGTACGAGAGGCAGTACTTC.

Only a few counts were recorded for this clone. V and J are TRBV2 and TRBJ2-2; 9 bases line up with TRBD1. CDR1 and CDR2 from the germline V gene are SNHLY and FYNNEI. V gave up 8 bases and J gave up 5 bases; unmatched junction bases: 6. The CDR3 is made up of 14 amino acids. Here the CDR3 reads CASLPGQGTGELFF. The CDR3 DNA reads TGTGCCAGCCTTCCGGGACAGGGTACCGGGGAGCTGTTTTTT.

V is TRBV7-6 and J is TRBJ2-1; maybe TRBD1 (5 bases). This CDR3 has 14 residues. With 1 base removed from V and 6 bases from J, the gap between germline ends came to 10 bases. Germline V gene data show CDR1 as SGHVS and CDR2 as FNYEAQ. The CDR3 DNA sequence: TGTGCCAGCAGCTTAGGTCGGACAAGCAATGAGCAGTTCTTC. Translation: CASSLGRTSNEQFF.

The chain links TRBV6-6 to TRBJ1-1, with 9 bases that match TRBD1. The germline V gene encodes CDR1 MNHNY and CDR2 SVGAGI (reference sequence). There are 16 residues in the CDR3. The junction had 13 bases not matched to a gene; V was cut back by 7 bases and J by 4 bases. The CDR3 protein is CASKSGQGNFFTEAFF. CDR3 nucleotides: TGTGCCAGCAAGTCGGGACAGGGTAATTTTTTCACTGAAGCTTTCTTT.

V gene TRBV5-1 combines with J gene TRBJ2-7; TRBD1 or TRBD2 may be the D gene (6 bases each). Germline V lookup: CDR1 SGHRS, CDR2 YFSETQ. Trimming cost V 6 bases and J 1 base, with 14 bases left between them. The CDR3 loop spans 14 amino acids. The CDR3 coding sequence is TGCGCCAGCAAGAGGGGGGCCCCTTCCTACGAGCAGTACTTC. Translated, it gives CASKRGAPSYEQYF.

The chain combines TRBV19 with TRBJ2-5, with D perhaps TRBD1 (5 bases). Germline V CDR1 and CDR2: LNHDA, SQIVND (reference sequence). This CDR3 contains 11 residues. The V end was cut by 4 bases, the J end by 7 bases, with 7 bases between. CDR3 DNA: TGTGCCAGTAGTACTACAGGGACCCAGTACTTC. Translation gives CASSTTGTQYF.

This chain links TRBV7-3 with TRBJ2-3; 7 bases match TRBD1. CDR3 size: 17 residues. The germline gives CDR1 SGHTA, CDR2 FQGTGA. J was trimmed by 0 bases and V by 5 bases; bases with no gene match: 11. CDR3 sequence: CASSLPFDRVSTDTQYF. The CDR3 DNA reads TGTGCCAGCAGCCTACCATTTGACAGGGTCAGCACAGATACGCAGTATTTT.